These T cell receptor beta chains were read from a single sample in a study of T cells in Graves' hyperthyroidism and ophthalmopathy. TCRdb re-called the multiplex PCR reads with MiXCR, one entry per CDR3 protein. This table has 300,000 to 450,000 distinct CDR3 sequences, roughly 15% appearing once. The specimen was blood. These receptors all stem from a woman aged 25 to 39 with Graves' ophthalmopathy. CDR3s include the opening cysteine and the closing phenylalanine or tryptophan. Each record gives: J gene, clone size, V gene, D gene, CDR3 DNA, CDR3 protein. D genes are given only for firm matches. Clone size is shown for a subset of rows, as once, few, many or a class of expanded clone.

TRBJ2-5 | few | TRBV6-2/TRBV6-3 | - | TGTGCCAGCAGTTACTCTGGGGGCTGGGGAGAGACCCAGTACTTC | CASSYSGGWGETQYF
TRBJ1-3 | - | TRBV12-3/TRBV12-4 | TRBD1 | TGTGCCAGCAGTTCGCGGGACAGCTCTGGAAACACCATATATTTT | CASSSRDSSGNTIYF
TRBJ2-3 | few | TRBV7-7 | - | TGTGCTAGCAGCAGATCGGGGGGCTCCGGAGATACGCAGTATTTT | CASSRSGGSGDTQYF
TRBJ1-2 | few | TRBV6-1 | - | TGTGCCACCCAAACCCCGGGGGTGGGAGGCTACACCTTC | CATQTPGVGGYTF
TRBJ1-5 | few | TRBV12-3/TRBV12-4 | - | TGTGCCAGCAGTCCGGAGCGGGGGAGCAATCAGCCCCAGCATTTT | CASSPERGSNQPQHF
TRBJ1-4 | many | TRBV12-3/TRBV12-4 | - | TGTGCCAGCAGAAGGACGACCCTAGGTGAAAAACTGTTTTTT | CASRRTTLGEKLFF
TRBJ2-7 | - | TRBV2 | TRBD2 | TGTGCCAGCAGTCCGTTTAGCGGGGGTCCCTACGAGCAGTACTTC | CASSPFSGGPYEQYF
TRBJ2-1 | many | TRBV20-1 | TRBD1 | TGCAGTATGACAGGGAAATACAATGAGCAGTTCTTC | CSMTGKYNEQFF
TRBJ2-7 | - | TRBV7-8 | TRBD2 | TGTGCCAGCAGCCCCAGACTAGCTGACGAGCAGTACTTC | CASSPRLADEQYF
TRBJ2-7 | - | TRBV29-1 | - | TGCAGCGTTACGGGGGCTGGCAACTACGAGCAGTACTTC | CSVTGAGNYEQYF
TRBJ2-4 | - | TRBV19 | - | TGTGCCAGTAGTATTAGGAATGAGAGACAAACCATAGCCAAAAACATTCAGTACTTC | CASSIRNERQTIAKNIQYF
TRBJ1-2 | few | TRBV27 | - | TGTGCCAGCAGACTGACACATACTGGGGGCTACACCTTC | CASRLTHTGGYTF
TRBJ1-5 | many | TRBV5-5 | - | TGTGCCAGCAGCTTAATCGTCAATCAGCCCCAGCATTTT | CASSLIVNQPQHF
TRBJ2-6 | few | TRBV18 | - | TGTGCCAGCTCCCTCTTTACCCGCTCTGGGGCCAACGTCCTGACTTTC | CASSLFTRSGANVLTF
TRBJ1-3 | many | TRBV28 | - | TGTGCCAGCAGTTTGGGGAGATCTGGAAACACCATATATTTT | CASSLGRSGNTIYF
TRBJ1-1 | many | TRBV3-1 | - | TGTGCCAGCAGCCAAGGGGGGGAGGCTTTCTTT | CASSQGGEAFF
TRBJ2-5 | many | TRBV7-2 | TRBD2 | TGTGCCAGCAGTATTACGGGAGGGGGGGCCTTTGTGCGGACCCAGTACTTC | CASSITGGGAFVRTQYF
TRBJ2-3 | many | TRBV28 | - | TGTGCCAGCAGTTTAGGGTGGGGGCGCCGAGATACGCAGTATTTT | CASSLGWGRRDTQYF
TRBJ1-1 | many | TRBV28 | TRBD1 | TGTGCCAGCGTAGGGGGCTTGGGCACTGAAGCTTTCTTT | CASVGGLGTEAFF
TRBJ2-6 | few | TRBV20-1 | - | TGCAGTGCCAGAACACGGATCTCTGGGGCCAACGTCCTGACTTTC | CSARTRISGANVLTF
TRBJ1-1 | many | TRBV7-3 | - | TGTGCCAGCAGCTTAACGAGGCTGGACCGCACTGAAGCTTTCTTT | CASSLTRLDRTEAFF
TRBJ1-2 | - | TRBV12-3/TRBV12-4 | TRBD1 | TGTGCCAGCAGTTTAGCGGGACAGGGGGCTCGAGGCTACACCTTC | CASSLAGQGARGYTF
TRBJ1-2 | - | TRBV5-4 | - | TGTGCCAGCAGCTTGAGAGGTCTCGGGGGGCGGGATGGCTACACCTTC | CASSLRGLGGRDGYTF
TRBJ1-1 | many | TRBV20-1 | TRBD1 | TGCAGTGCTAGAGGAGGGGGCGGGGCAGGGGGCACTGAAGCTTTCTTT | CSARGGGGAGGTEAFF
TRBJ1-1 | many | TRBV7-9 | TRBD1 | TGTGCCAGCAGCACAGGGGATTCGTGGTCGGGCACTGAAGCTTTCTTT | CASSTGDSWSGTEAFF
TRBJ2-2 | - | TRBV14 | - | TGTGCCAGCAGCCCCCTCTACGAGAATGGCGGGGAGCTGTTTTTT | CASSPLYENGGELFF
TRBJ1-3 | many | TRBV30 | - | TGTGCCTGGAGTGTCGACCGGAGCTCTGGAAACACCATATATTTT | CAWSVDRSSGNTIYF
TRBJ2-7 | many | TRBV7-2 | - | TGTGCCAGCAGCTTACTCCAGGGGGGACAGGAGCAGTACTTC | CASSLLQGGQEQYF
TRBJ2-2 | many | TRBV5-1 | TRBD1 | TGCGCCAGCAGCTCCAGGGGGCGAGACACCGGGGAGCTGTTTTTT | CASSSRGRDTGELFF
TRBJ1-1 | - | TRBV12-3/TRBV12-4 | - | TGTGCCAGCAGCGAGGGGTGGGACACTGAAGCTTTCTTT | CASSEGWDTEAFF
TRBJ1-5 | - | TRBV10-3 | - | TGTGCCATCAGAAAAGGGGACAATCAGCCCCAGCATTTT | CAIRKGDNQPQHF
TRBJ2-1 | few | TRBV9 | TRBD2 | TGTGCCAGCAGCGTAGAACTAGCGGGGGGGCCGCAGTTCTTC | CASSVELAGGPQFF
TRBJ2-3 | many | TRBV3-1 | - | TGTGCCAGCAGCCAAGTACAGGGCACAGATACGCAGTATTTT | CASSQVQGTDTQYF
TRBJ2-7 | many | TRBV2 | TRBD2 | TGTGCCAGCAGGACTAGCGGGGCCTCCTACGAGCAGTACTTC | CASRTSGASYEQYF
TRBJ1-2 | many | TRBV18 | TRBD1 | TGTGCCAGCTCACCAATCTCTGGGACAGGGGCCCTTCAAGCTAACTATGGCTACACCTTC | CASSPISGTGALQANYGYTF
TRBJ1-5 | few | TRBV7-9 | - | TGTGCCAGCAGCTTAGCGCATAACAATCAGCCCCAGCATTTT | CASSLAHNNQPQHF
TRBJ2-1 | - | TRBV20-1 | TRBD2 | TGCAGTGCTGGGGGACTAGCGAGATACAATGAGCAGTTCTTC | CSAGGLARYNEQFF
TRBJ2-1 | few | TRBV5-1 | - | TGCGCCAGCAGCTTGGACCCCCTAGCCGCACCCTACAATGAGCAGTTCTTC | CASSLDPLAAPYNEQFF
TRBJ2-7 | - | TRBV25-1 | - | TGTGCCAGCAAAAGAGGTGCAGGGGTAATTTCTTACGAGCAGTACTTC | CASKRGAGVISYEQYF
TRBJ2-7 | - | TRBV9 | - | TGTGCCAGCAGCGAGACGGGTCGGGGTGAGCAGTACTTC | CASSETGRGEQYF
TRBJ1-2 | few | TRBV10-2 | TRBD1 | TGCGCCAGCAGTGAGGGACAGGGGGGCTATGGCTACACCTTC | CASSEGQGGYGYTF
TRBJ2-2 | many | TRBV11-2 | - | TGTGCCAGCAGCTCCCCCTCAGGCCATAACACCGGGGAGCTGTTTTTT | CASSSPSGHNTGELFF